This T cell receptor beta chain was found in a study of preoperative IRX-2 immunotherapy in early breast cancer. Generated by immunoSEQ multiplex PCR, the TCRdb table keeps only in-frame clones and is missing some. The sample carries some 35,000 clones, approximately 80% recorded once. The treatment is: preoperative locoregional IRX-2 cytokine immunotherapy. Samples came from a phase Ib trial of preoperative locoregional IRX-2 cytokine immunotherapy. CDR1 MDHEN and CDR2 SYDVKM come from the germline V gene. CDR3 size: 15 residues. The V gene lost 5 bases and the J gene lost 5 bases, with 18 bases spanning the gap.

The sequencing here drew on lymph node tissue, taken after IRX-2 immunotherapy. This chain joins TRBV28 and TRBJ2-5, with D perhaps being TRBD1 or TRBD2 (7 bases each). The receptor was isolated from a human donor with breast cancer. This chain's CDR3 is CASSPNRGGDETQYF. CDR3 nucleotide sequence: TGTGCCAGCAGTCCAAACAGGGGAGGGGATGAGACCCAGTACTTC.